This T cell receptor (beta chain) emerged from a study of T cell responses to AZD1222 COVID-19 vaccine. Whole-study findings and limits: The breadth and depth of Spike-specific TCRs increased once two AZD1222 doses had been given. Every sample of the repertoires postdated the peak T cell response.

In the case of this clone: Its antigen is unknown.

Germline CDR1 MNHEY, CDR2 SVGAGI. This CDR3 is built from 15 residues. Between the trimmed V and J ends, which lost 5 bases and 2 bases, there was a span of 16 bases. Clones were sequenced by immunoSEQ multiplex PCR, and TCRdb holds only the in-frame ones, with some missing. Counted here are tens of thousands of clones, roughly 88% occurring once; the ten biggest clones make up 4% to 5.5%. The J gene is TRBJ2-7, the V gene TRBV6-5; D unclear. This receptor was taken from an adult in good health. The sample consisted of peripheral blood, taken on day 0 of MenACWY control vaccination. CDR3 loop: CASSKPSDLTYEQYF. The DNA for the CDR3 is TGTGCCAGCAGTAAACCCTCGGACCTGACCTACGAGCAGTACTTC.